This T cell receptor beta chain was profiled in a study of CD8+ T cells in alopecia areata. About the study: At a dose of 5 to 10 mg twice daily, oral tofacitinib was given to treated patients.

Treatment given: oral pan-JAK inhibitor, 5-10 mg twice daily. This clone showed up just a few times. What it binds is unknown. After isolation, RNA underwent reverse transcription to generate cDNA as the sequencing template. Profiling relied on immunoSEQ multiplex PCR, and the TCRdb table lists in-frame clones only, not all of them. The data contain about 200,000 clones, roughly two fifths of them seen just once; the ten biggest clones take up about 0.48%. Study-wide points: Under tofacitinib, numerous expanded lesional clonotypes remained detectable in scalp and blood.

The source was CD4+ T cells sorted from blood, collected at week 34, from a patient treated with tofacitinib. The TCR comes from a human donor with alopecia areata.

In DNA form, the CDR3 reads TGCAGCGTTGTAGGAACTAGCGGGAGTCTGGTTGGGAATGAGCAGTTCTTC. Its translation is CSVVGTSGSLVGNEQFF. The rearrangement links TRBV29-1 to TRBJ2-1, with 11 bases lining up with TRBD2. The CDR3 extends over 17 amino acids. Trimming cost V 4 bases and J 7 bases; bases outside gene matches: 15. Germline lookup yields CDR1 SQVTM and CDR2 ANQGSEA.